Sequencing of this T cell receptor beta chain was carried out in a study of cytomegalovirus exposure and HLA in healthy donors. Germline V CDR1 and CDR2: SNHLY, FYNNEI. Deletions cut 6 bases from V and 0 bases from J, with 12 bases between. This CDR3 has 15 amino acids. Study-wide results and limits: Follow-up analysis later connected one missense variant in DCLRE1C with trimming of TCR beta V- and J-genes.

In the PCR, 60 Vbeta and 13 Jbeta primers were used. Method: immunoSEQ multiplex PCR; TCRdb's copy keeps in-frame clones and lacks some. The data contain around 41,000 clones, around 53% of them singletons. With respect to this clone: Its target is not known.

Material: PBMCs. This clonotype originated in a man aged 55 to 70 in good health and CMV-seronegative. The rearrangement joins TRBV2 to TRBJ1-3; D unresolved. The CDR3 nucleotides are TGTGCCAGCAGATGGACGGGAGTCTCTGGAAACACCATATATTTT. Its translation: CASRWTGVSGNTIYF.